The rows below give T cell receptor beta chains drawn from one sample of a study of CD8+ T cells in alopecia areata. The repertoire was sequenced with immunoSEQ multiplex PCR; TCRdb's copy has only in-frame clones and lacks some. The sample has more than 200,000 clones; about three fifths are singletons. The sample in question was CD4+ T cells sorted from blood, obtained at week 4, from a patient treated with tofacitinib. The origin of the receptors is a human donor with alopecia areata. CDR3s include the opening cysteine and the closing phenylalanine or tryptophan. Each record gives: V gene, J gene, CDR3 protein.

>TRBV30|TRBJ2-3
CAWSIGQGASTDTQYF
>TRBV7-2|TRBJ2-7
CASSSGTLEQYF
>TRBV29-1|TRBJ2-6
CSVGGRGANVLTF
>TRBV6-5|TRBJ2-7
CASSSPRTVTYEQYF
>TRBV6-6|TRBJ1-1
CASSYPGQGGTEAFF
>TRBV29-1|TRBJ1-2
CSVRQGHYGYTF
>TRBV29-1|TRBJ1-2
CSVEGFRNYGYTF
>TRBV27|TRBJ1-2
CASSLKGGNYGYTF
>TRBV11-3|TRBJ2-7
CASSYDRGGNEQYF
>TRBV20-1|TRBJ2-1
CSASPTGEQFF
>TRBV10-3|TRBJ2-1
CAIRDASNEQFF
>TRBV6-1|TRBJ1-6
CASSEASGGSPLHF
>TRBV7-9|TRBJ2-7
CASSLVGYEQYF
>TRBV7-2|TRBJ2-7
CASSRERGFYEQYF
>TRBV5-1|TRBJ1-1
CASSGLMNTEAFF
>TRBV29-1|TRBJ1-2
CSVVQTAPDYGYTF